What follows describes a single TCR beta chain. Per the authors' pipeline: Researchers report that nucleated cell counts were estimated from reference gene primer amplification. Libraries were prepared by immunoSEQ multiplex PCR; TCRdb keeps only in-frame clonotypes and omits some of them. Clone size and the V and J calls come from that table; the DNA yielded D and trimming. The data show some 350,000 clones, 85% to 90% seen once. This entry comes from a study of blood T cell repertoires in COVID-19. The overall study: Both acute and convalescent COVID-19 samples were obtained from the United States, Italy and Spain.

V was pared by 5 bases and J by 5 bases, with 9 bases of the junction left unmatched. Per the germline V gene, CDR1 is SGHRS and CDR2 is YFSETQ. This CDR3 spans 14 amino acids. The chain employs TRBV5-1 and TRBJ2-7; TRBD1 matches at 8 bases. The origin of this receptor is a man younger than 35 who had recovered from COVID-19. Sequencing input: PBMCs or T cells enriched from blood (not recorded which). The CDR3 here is CASSMQGASDEQYF. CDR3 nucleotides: TGCGCCAGCAGTATGCAGGGGGCTTCGGACGAGCAGTACTTC.